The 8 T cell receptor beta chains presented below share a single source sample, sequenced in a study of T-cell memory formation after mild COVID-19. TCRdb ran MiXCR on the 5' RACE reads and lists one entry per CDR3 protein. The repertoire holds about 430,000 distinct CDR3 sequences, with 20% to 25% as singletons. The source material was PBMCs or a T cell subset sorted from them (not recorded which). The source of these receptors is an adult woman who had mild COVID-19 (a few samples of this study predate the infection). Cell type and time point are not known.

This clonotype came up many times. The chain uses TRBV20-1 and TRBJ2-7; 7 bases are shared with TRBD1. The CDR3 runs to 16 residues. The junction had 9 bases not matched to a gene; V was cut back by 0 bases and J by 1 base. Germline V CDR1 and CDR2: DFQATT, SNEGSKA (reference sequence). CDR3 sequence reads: CSARDPARQGSYEQYF. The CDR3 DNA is TGCAGTGCTAGAGATCCCGCCCGACAGGGTTCCTACGAGCAGTACTTC.

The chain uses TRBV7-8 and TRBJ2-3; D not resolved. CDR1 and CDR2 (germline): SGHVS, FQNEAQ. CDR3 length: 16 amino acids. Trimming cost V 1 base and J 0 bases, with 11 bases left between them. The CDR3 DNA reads TGTGCCAGCAGCTTAGTAGCCAGGTCTAGCACAGATACGCAGTATTTT. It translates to CASSLVARSSTDTQYF.

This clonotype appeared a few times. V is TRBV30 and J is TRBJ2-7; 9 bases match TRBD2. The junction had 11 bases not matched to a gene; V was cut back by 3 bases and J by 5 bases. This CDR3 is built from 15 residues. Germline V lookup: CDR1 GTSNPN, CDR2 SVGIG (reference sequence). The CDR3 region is CAWSGPGLAFHEQYF. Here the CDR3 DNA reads TGTGCCTGGAGCGGACCGGGACTAGCTTTCCACGAGCAGTACTTC.

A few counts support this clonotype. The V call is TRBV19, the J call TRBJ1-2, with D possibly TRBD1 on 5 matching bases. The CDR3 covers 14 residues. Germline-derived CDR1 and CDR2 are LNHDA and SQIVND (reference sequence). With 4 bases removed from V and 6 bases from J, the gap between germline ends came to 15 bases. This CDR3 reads CASSTTDILDGYTF. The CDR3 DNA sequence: TGTGCCAGTAGTACGACAGATATCCTGGATGGCTACACCTTC.

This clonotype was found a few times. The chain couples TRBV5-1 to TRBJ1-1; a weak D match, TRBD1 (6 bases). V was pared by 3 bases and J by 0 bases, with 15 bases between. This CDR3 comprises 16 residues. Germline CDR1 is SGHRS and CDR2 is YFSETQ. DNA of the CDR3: TGCGCCAGCAGCTCCAGGGGCCTGGCCATGAACACTGAAGCTTTCTTT. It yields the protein CASSSRGLAMNTEAFF. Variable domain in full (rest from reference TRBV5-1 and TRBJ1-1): KAGVTQTPRYLIKTRGQQVTLSCSPISGHRSVSWYQQTPGQGLQFLFEYFSETQRNKGNFPGRFSGRQFSNSRSEMNVSTLELGDSALYLCASSSRGLAMNTEAFFGQGTRLTVV.

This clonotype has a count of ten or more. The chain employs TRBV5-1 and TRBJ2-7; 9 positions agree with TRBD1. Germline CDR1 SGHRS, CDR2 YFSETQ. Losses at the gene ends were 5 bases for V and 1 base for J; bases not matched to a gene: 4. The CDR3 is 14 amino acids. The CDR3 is CASRGQGNSYEQYF. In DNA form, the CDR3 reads TGCGCCAGCAGAGGACAGGGGAATTCCTACGAGCAGTACTTC. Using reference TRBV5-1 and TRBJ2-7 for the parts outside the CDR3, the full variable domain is KAGVTQTPRYLIKTRGQQVTLSCSPISGHRSVSWYQQTPGQGLQFLFEYFSETQRNKGNFPGRFSGRQFSNSRSEMNVSTLELGDSALYLCASRGQGNSYEQYFGPGTRLTVT.

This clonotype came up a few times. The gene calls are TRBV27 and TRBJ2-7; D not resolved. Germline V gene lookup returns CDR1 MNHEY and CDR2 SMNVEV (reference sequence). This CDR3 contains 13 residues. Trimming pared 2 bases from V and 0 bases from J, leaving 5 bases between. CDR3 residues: CASSLGNSYEQYF. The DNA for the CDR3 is TGTGCCAGCAGTTTAGGGAACTCCTACGAGCAGTACTTC.

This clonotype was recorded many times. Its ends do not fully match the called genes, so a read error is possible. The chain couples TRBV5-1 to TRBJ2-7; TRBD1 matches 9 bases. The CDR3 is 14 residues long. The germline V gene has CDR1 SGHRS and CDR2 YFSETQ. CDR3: CASSSGTGSYEQYF. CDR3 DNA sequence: TGTGCCAGCAGCTCCGGGACAGGGTCCTACGAGCAGTACTTC.